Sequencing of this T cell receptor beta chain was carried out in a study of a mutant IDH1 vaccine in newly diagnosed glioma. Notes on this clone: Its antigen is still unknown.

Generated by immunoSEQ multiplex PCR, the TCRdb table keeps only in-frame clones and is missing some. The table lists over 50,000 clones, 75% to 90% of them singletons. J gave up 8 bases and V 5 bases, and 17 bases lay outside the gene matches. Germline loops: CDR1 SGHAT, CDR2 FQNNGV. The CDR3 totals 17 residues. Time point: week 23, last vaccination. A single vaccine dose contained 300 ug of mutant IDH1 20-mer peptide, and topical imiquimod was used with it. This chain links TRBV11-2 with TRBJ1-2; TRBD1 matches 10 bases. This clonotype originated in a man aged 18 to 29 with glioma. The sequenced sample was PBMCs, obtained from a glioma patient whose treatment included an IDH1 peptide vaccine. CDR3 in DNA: TGTGCCAGCAGCCCCGCCGTTCAAGGGACAGGGGTTTGGGGCTACACCTTC. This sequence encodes CASSPAVQGTGVWGYTF. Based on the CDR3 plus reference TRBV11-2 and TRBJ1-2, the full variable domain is EAGVAQSPRYKIIEKRQSVAFWCNPISGHATLYWYQQILGQGPKLLIQFQNNGVVDDSQLPKDRFSAERLKGVDSTLKIQPAKLEDSAVYLCASSPAVQGTGVWGYTFGSGTRLTVV.